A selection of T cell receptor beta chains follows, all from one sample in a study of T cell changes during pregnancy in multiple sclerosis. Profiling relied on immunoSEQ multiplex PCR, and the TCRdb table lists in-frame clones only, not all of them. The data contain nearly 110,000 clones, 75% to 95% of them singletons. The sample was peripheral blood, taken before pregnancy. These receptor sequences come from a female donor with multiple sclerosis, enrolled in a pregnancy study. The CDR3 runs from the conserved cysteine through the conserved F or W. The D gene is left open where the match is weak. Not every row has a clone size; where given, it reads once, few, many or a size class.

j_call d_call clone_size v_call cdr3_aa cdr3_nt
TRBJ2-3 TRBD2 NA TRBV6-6 CASRLAAADTQYF TGTGCCAGCCGACTAGCGGCGGCAGATACGCAGTATTTT
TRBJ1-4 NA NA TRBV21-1 CASSPRQGRNEKLFF TGTGCCAGCAGCCCTCGACAGGGGCGTAATGAAAAACTGTTTTTT
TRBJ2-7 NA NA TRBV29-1 CSVGAPNSYEQYF TGCAGCGTTGGGGCACCCAACTCCTACGAGCAGTACTTC
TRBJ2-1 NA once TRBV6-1 CASSARAGYNEQFF TGTGCCAGCAGTGCCCGGGCGGGGTACAATGAGCAGTTCTTC
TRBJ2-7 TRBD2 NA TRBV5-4 CASSSLREESEQYF TGTGCCAGCAGCTCTCTGCGGGAGGAATCCGAGCAGTACTTC
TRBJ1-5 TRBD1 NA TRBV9 CASSEGTDQPQHF TGTGCCAGCAGCGAAGGGACAGATCAGCCCCAGCATTTT
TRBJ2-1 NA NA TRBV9 CASSVESASLYEQFF TGTGCCAGCAGCGTAGAGAGCGCCTCTCTCTATGAGCAGTTCTTC
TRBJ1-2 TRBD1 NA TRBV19 CASSIVLGQVRLGYTF TGTGCCAGTAGTATAGTTCTGGGACAGGTTAGATTGGGCTACACCTTC
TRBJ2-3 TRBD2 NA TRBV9 CASSYGGGSADTQYF TGTGCCAGCAGCTATGGAGGCGGGAGTGCAGATACGCAGTATTTT
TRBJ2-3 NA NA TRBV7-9 CASSPTVRGRDTDTQYF TGTGCCAGCAGCCCTACTGTTAGAGGGAGAGACACAGATACGCAGTATTTT
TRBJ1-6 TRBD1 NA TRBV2 CASSWTGDNNSPLHF TGTGCCAGCAGTTGGACAGGGGACAATAATTCACCCCTCCACTTT
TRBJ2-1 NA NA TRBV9 CASSVGGRGALLQFF TGTGCCAGCAGCGTAGGTGGGCGGGGTGCCCTGTTGCAGTTCTTC
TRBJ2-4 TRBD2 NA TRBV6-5 CASTPSGGQRNIQYF TGTGCCAGCACCCCTTCGGGGGGGCAGAGAAACATTCAGTACTTC
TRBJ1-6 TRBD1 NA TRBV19 CASSIDRGSNSPLHF TGTGCCAGTAGTATTGACAGGGGGAGTAATTCACCCCTCCACTTT
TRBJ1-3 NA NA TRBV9 CASSVGREGNTIYF TGTGCCAGCAGCGTAGGACGGGAAGGAAACACCATATATTTT
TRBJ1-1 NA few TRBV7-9 CASSPRDLRTEAFF TGTGCCAGCAGCCCGCGGGACCTAAGGACTGAAGCTTTCTTT
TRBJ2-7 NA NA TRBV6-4 CASSDSISSVRTPRRAYEQYF TGTGCCAGCAGTGACTCGATTAGTAGCGTGAGGACGCCGCGCCGTGCCTACGAGCAGTACTTC
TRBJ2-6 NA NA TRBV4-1 CASSQAIRETGANVLTF TGCGCCAGCAGCCAGGCGATCAGGGAAACTGGGGCCAACGTCCTGACTTTC
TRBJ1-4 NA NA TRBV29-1 CSVEHDSLTNEKLFF TGCAGCGTTGAGCACGACAGCTTAACTAATGAAAAACTGTTTTTT
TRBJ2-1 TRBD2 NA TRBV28 CASKRTSGYYNEQFF TGTGCCAGCAAGCGGACTAGCGGTTACTACAATGAGCAGTTCTTC
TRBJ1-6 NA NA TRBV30 CAWSPRDRLRDSPLHF TGTGCCTGGAGTCCTCGAGACAGGTTGCGAGATTCACCCCTCCACTTT
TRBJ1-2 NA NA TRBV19 CASSPPSRGRYGYTF TGTGCCAGTAGTCCTCCGAGCAGGGGAAGGTATGGCTACACCTTC